This is a list of T cell receptor beta chains from one sample in a study of T-cell memory formation after mild COVID-19. In TCRdb, the 5' RACE reads were re-called with MiXCR into one record per CDR3 protein. This table holds about 560,000 distinct CDR3 sequences, about 20% found once. Source material: PBMCs or a T cell subset sorted from them (not recorded which). The receptors come from an adult woman who had mild COVID-19 (a few samples of this study predate the infection). Cell type and time point are not known. Each CDR3 is given with its conserved first and last residue. Fields, in order: D gene, V gene, J gene, clone size, CDR3 DNA, CDR3 protein. A D gene is named only where the DNA matches it firmly. Size is omitted from some rows. Given values are once, few, many or a class for expanded clones.

>TRBD1|TRBV6-1|TRBJ1-4|NA
TGTGCCAGCAAACCGACAGGGGTAACTAATGAAAAACTGTTTTTT
CASKPTGVTNEKLFF
>NA|TRBV7-9|TRBJ2-2|few
TGTGCCAGCAGCTTATATGCCAAGAACACCGGGGAGCTGTTTTTT
CASSLYAKNTGELFF
>NA|TRBV5-1|TRBJ2-3|few
TGCGCCAGCAGCTTGATGCCTAGCGGCACAGATACGCAGTATTTT
CASSLMPSGTDTQYF
>NA|TRBV6-2/TRBV6-3|TRBJ2-1|NA
TGTGCCAGCAGTCGACCCCCTCCCGGGAATGAGCAGTTCTTC
CASSRPPPGNEQFF
>NA|TRBV19|TRBJ1-5|few
TGTGCCAGTAGTTCGACCCCTAGCAGCAATCAGCCCCAGCATTTT
CASSSTPSSNQPQHF
>NA|TRBV4-3|TRBJ2-1|few
TGCGCCAGCAGCCAGTATGGGGACCGCTCCTACAATGAGCAGTTCTTC
CASSQYGDRSYNEQFF
>TRBD1|TRBV5-6|TRBJ2-1|few
TGTGCCAGCAGCTTACCGAGAATAAGGGACAGGGGTTATGAGCAGTTCTTC
CASSLPRIRDRGYEQFF
>TRBD1|TRBV6-5|TRBJ1-2|NA
TGTGCCAGCAGTTACTCGAGTGGACAGGGTAGCTATGGCTACACCTTC
CASSYSSGQGSYGYTF
>NA|TRBV6-2/TRBV6-3|TRBJ1-1|NA
TGTGCCAGCAGTTACTTCGGGGCTGAAGCTTTCTTT
CASSYFGAEAFF
>TRBD2|TRBV27|TRBJ2-7|NA
TGTGCCAGCAGTCATCGGGGACTAGCGGGGGTCTACGAGCAGTACTTC
CASSHRGLAGVYEQYF
>TRBD2|TRBV7-9|TRBJ2-1|few
TGTGCCAGCGCGGGAGTACTTTACAATGAGCAGTTCTTC
CASAGVLYNEQFF
>TRBD2|TRBV3-1|TRBJ2-6|NA
TGTGCCAGCAGCCAAAGGTTTGGCGGGAGGGCGGCCGGGGCCAACGTCCTGACTTTC
CASSQRFGGRAAGANVLTF
>TRBD1|TRBV11-2|TRBJ2-7|few
TGTGCCAGCAGCTCCACAAAACGGGACAGCCTTTACGAGCAGTACTTC
CASSSTKRDSLYEQYF
>TRBD2|TRBV4-1|TRBJ2-1|few
TGCGCCAGCAGCCCCTCCCTAGCGGGGGATGAGAATGAGCAGTTCTTC
CASSPSLAGDENEQFF
>NA|TRBV29-1|TRBJ2-7|few
TGCAGCGTTGAAGGAGGGATCGGGTACGAGCAGTACTTC
CSVEGGIGYEQYF
>TRBD1|TRBV30|TRBJ2-5|NA
TGTGCCTGGAGTGTAGGACAGGGGGCAGAGACCCAGTACTTC
CAWSVGQGAETQYF
>TRBD1|TRBV19|TRBJ1-5|NA
TGTGCCAGCGGGGGGGGCTTTAACAGGGGTGGCCAGCCCCAGCATTTT
CASGGGFNRGGQPQHF
>NA|TRBV3-1|TRBJ2-1|NA
TGTGCCAGCAATAAAAAAGGAACGGACAATGAGCAGTTCTTC
CASNKKGTDNEQFF
>NA|TRBV20-1|TRBJ2-2|NA
TGCAGTGCTAGGCATGACCGGGACACGATGAACACCGGGGAGCTGTTTTTT
CSARHDRDTMNTGELFF
>TRBD1|TRBV7-2|TRBJ2-7|few
TGTGCCAGCAGCACCCGGGACAGGCCCTACGAGCAGTACTTC
CASSTRDRPYEQYF
>TRBD1|TRBV7-8|TRBJ2-5|few
TGTGCCAGCAGCTCGAGGACAGGGGGAGGGGAGACCCAGTACTTC
CASSSRTGGGETQYF
>NA|TRBV7-2|TRBJ1-1|few
TGTGCCAGCAGCCCCAGGACAATACTGAACACTGAAGCTTTCTTT
CASSPRTILNTEAFF
>NA|TRBV24-1|TRBJ2-2|NA
TGTGCCACCAGCGGGAGCGTCGGGGGCAGGGCATCCGCCGGGGAGCTGTTTTTT
CATSGSVGGRASAGELFF
>NA|TRBV9|TRBJ2-6|many
TGTGCCAGCAGCGTAGCCGGGGCCAACGTCCTGACTTTC
CASSVAGANVLTF
>TRBD1|TRBV19|TRBJ1-2|NA
TGTGCCAGTAGGGCAGGACAGGGCATTAACTATGGCTACACCTTC
CASRAGQGINYGYTF
>NA|TRBV3-1|TRBJ2-4|NA
TGTGCCAGCAGCCAAGGGGGCCCTAGGAACATTCAGTACTTC
CASSQGGPRNIQYF
>NA|TRBV12-3/TRBV12-4|TRBJ1-4|NA
TGTGCCAGCAGTTTTGCGCCGGGGCGTGAAAAACTGTTTTTT
CASSFAPGREKLFF
>NA|TRBV3-1|TRBJ2-3|few
TGTGCCAGCAGCCAAGGACAGAATACGCAGTATTTT
CASSQGQNTQYF
>TRBD1|TRBV19|TRBJ1-1|NA
TGTGCCAGTAGCCGACAGGGGGACACTGAAGCTTTCTTT
CASSRQGDTEAFF
>NA|TRBV13|TRBJ2-3|few
TGTGCCAGCAGCTTTGGTTCCCCTCCCTCCGCTTCCACAGATACGCAGTATTTT
CASSFGSPPSASTDTQYF
>NA|TRBV10-3|TRBJ2-5|NA
TGTGCCGCCGCCGGGAAGCCTAAAGAGACCCAGTACTTC
CAAAGKPKETQYF
>NA|TRBV19|TRBJ2-1|NA
TGTGCCAGTAGACGAGGCCCCCAGGGGAGCTCCTACAATGAGCAGTTCTTC
CASRRGPQGSSYNEQFF
>NA|TRBV6-1|TRBJ1-1|few
TGTGCCAGCGGAGTCTCGGACACAAAGAACACTGAAGCTTTCTTT
CASGVSDTKNTEAFF
>NA|TRBV7-9|TRBJ2-2|few
TGTGCCAGCAGAGGGAGATGGACCACCGGGGAGCTGTTTTTT
CASRGRWTTGELFF